Each of the 25 T cell receptor beta chains below was sequenced from the same sample in a study of T cell repertoires in cytomegalovirus infection. One entry per CDR3 protein, called by TCRdb with MiXCR from the reads. The sample lists some 300,000 distinct CDR3 sequences; approximately 8.9% were seen once. The specimen sequenced was PBMCs. These receptors all stem from a human donor in good health (CMV status not recorded). Some clones in this sample may be carry-over from other donors' samples.

This clonotype appeared many times. V and J are TRBV29-1 and TRBJ2-1; 14 bases map to TRBD2. V was clipped by 7 bases and J by 7 bases; unmatched bases: 6. The CDR3 runs to 14 residues. Germline assignment: CDR1 SQVTM and CDR2 ANQGSEA. The CDR3 region is CSAAGLAGENEQFF. In DNA, the CDR3 is TGCAGCGCCGCGGGACTAGCGGGGGAGAATGAGCAGTTCTTC.

In this sample, this clonotype turned up a few times. The genes are TRBV7-9 and TRBJ1-5, with D perhaps matching TRBD1 (6 bases). CDR1 is SEHNR and CDR2 is FQNEAQ in the germline V gene (reference sequence). Trimming removed 5 bases from V and 0 bases from J, with 17 bases in between. The CDR3 covers 17 residues. The CDR3 nucleotides are TGTGCCAGCAGCCTACAGGGAGGAAGCCATAGCAATCAGCCCCAGCATTTT. Amino acids: CASSLQGGSHSNQPQHF.

This clonotype was found many times. This chain connects TRBV7-2 to TRBJ2-5; possibly TRBD1 for D (6 bases). The V end lost 1 base, the J end lost 3 bases, and 12 bases lay between the germline ends. The germline gives CDR1 SGHTA, CDR2 FQGNSA. The CDR3 has 15 residues. The CDR3 region has the DNA TGTGCCAGCAGCTTAGACCCAGGGGAAGAAGAGACCCAGTACTTC. Its protein is CASSLDPGEEETQYF.

This clonotype was found many times. The J gene is TRBJ2-1, the V gene TRBV6-2 or TRBV6-3, with TRBD2 identical over 7 bases. V was clipped by 2 bases and J by 0 bases; unmatched bases: 13. CDR3 length: 19 amino acids. The germline gives CDR1 MNHEY, CDR2 SVGEGT. CDR3 in DNA: TGTGCCAGCAGTTACGGGGTAAAGCGGGGCCCTAGCTCCTACAATGAGCAGTTCTTC. This encodes CASSYGVKRGPSSYNEQFF.

This clonotype was recorded at least ten times. The chain is built from TRBV6-5 and TRBJ2-5; D unresolved. Germline V gene data show CDR1 as MNHEY and CDR2 as SVGAGI. Trimming removed 2 bases at V and 1 base at J, with 5 bases between. The CDR3 sequence is 13 residues long. The CDR3 bases are TGTGCCAGCAGTTACGGAGCCCAAGAGACCCAGTACTTC. The encoded protein is CASSYGAQETQYF.

In its sample, this clonotype was seen many times. The chain couples TRBV7-9 to TRBJ1-2, with D hard to call. V lost 3 bases, J lost 5 bases, and 10 bases lay in between. Germline loops: CDR1 SEHNR, CDR2 FQNEAQ (reference sequence). CDR3 length: 13 residues. This CDR3 reads CASSLNMRYGYTF. For the CDR3, the DNA is TGTGCCAGCAGCTTGAACATGCGTTATGGCTACACCTTC. Using reference TRBV7-9 and TRBJ1-2 for the parts outside the CDR3, the full variable domain is DTGVSQNPRHKITKRGQNVTFRCDPISEHNRLYWYRQTLGQGPEFLTYFQNEAQLEKSRLLSDRFSAERPKGSFSTLEIQRTEQGDSAMYLCASSLNMRYGYTFGSGTRLTVV.

Concerning this clonotype: Being one base from a much bigger clone, this may be a read error. The chain uses TRBV7-8 and TRBJ2-3; D is ambiguous. Germline V CDR1 and CDR2: SGHVS, FQNEAQ. This CDR3 is built from 14 residues. CDR3 amino acids: CASSLAPRLDTRYF. The CDR3, as DNA: TGTGCCAGCAGCTTAGCGCCCCGGCTGGATACGCGGTATTTT.

This clonotype came up once. The chain couples TRBV20-1 to TRBJ1-2; 7 bases agree with TRBD1. CDR1 and CDR2 from the germline V gene are DFQATT and SNEGSKA (reference sequence). The trim removed 3 bases at V and 7 bases at J, leaving 5 bases unmatched. The CDR3 length is 12 residues. CDR3 DNA sequence: TGCAGTGCTAGTACCGACAGGGTTGGCTACACCTTC. The encoded protein is CSASTDRVGYTF.

Concerning this clonotype: A read error is possible here, since a much larger clone lies one base away. The chain has TRBV20-1 and TRBJ1-5, with D perhaps TRBD1 (5 bases). This CDR3 is 17 amino acids long. The germline CDR1 and CDR2 sequences are DFQATT and SNEGSKA (reference sequence). The V gene lost 0 bases and the J gene lost 6 bases, with 21 bases spanning the gap. Here the CDR3 reads CSARDTGGPPGSQPQHF. For the CDR3, the DNA is TGCAGTGCTAGAGATACGGGAGGTCCTCCAGGGTCTCAGCCCCAGCATTTT.

This clonotype was found many times. This chain links TRBV9 with TRBJ1-1, with TRBD1 matching over 11 bases. Germline V gene sequence: CDR1 SGDLS, CDR2 YYNGEE. The CDR3 runs 15 residues. The ends lost 4 bases at V and 9 bases at J; junction bases unmatched: 11. The CDR3 loop is CASSTGQGAVAQAFF. CDR3 nucleotides: TGTGCCAGCAGCACTGGACAGGGGGCGGTTGCCCAAGCTTTCTTT. Filled out from reference TRBV9 and TRBJ1-1, the complete variable domain reads DSGVTQTPKHLITATGQRVTLRCSPRSGDLSVYWYQQSLDQGLQFLIQYYNGEERAKGNILERFSAQQFPDLHSELNLSSLELGDSALYFCASSTGQGAVAQAFFGQGTRLTVV.

Many counts were recorded for this clonotype. The gene calls are TRBV7-2 and TRBJ1-3; 7 nucleotides align to TRBD1. The CDR3 extends over 16 amino acids. V lost 2 bases, J lost 0 bases, and 4 bases stayed unmatched. Per germline, CDR1 SGHTA and CDR2 FQGNSA. The CDR3 region is CASSLKGADSGNTIYF. The CDR3 region has the DNA TGTGCCAGCAGCTTAAAGGGGGCGGACTCTGGAAACACCATATATTTT. Full variable domain (rest looked up from reference TRBV7-2 and TRBJ1-3): GAGVSQSPSNKVTEKGKDVELRCDPISGHTALYWYRQSLGQGLEFLIYFQGNSAPDKSGLPSDRFSAERTGGSVSTLTIQRTQQEDSAVYLCASSLKGADSGNTIYFGEGSWLTVV.

This clonotype was seen ten or more times. The chain recombines TRBV7-9 with TRBJ2-3; no definite D call. The V gene's germline CDR1 is SEHNR and CDR2 FQNEAQ (reference sequence). The CDR3 runs to 13 residues. Trimming shortened V by 5 bases and J by 3 bases, and 9 bases separated the two germline ends. CDR3 DNA sequence: TGTGCCAGCAGCCCCGACGCAACAGATACGCAGTATTTT. It specifies CASSPDATDTQYF.

This clonotype was observed at least ten times. The chain is built from TRBV6-1 and TRBJ2-1; D may be TRBD1 or TRBD2 (5 bases each). This CDR3 is built from 18 residues. Between the trimmed V and J ends, which lost 3 bases and 4 bases, there was a span of 22 bases. Germline CDR1 MNHNS, CDR2 SASEGT. The CDR3 here is CASSEAGTRKFFYNEQFF. In DNA form, the CDR3 reads TGTGCCAGCAGTGAGGCCGGGACCAGGAAATTCTTTTACAATGAGCAGTTCTTC.

This clonotype showed up many times. The chain couples TRBV7-2 to TRBJ1-1; D gene ambiguous. The V end lost 0 bases, the J end lost 4 bases, and 12 bases lay between the germline ends. Germline CDR1 and CDR2: SGHTA and FQGNSA. The CDR3 consists of 15 residues. CDR3 in DNA: TGTGCCAGCAGCTTAGCGCAAGGTTTTGGCACTGAAGCTTTCTTT. Residues: CASSLAQGFGTEAFF.

This clonotype was detected only a few times. This chain links TRBV7-9 with TRBJ2-5; TRBD2 aligns across 11 bases. From germline, CDR1 is SEHNR and CDR2 FQNEAQ (reference sequence). V shed 4 bases, J shed 4 bases, and the junction held 5 bases outside the gene matches. The CDR3 loop spans 15 amino acids. For the CDR3, the DNA is TGTGCCAGCAGCTATCTAGCGGGGGGTCGAGAGACCCAGTACTTC. It codes for CASSYLAGGRETQYF.

This clonotype appeared a few times. The chain links TRBV28 to TRBJ1-1, with D hard to call. The CDR3 is made up of 13 amino acids. The ends were cut back, 6 bases at V and 1 base at J, with 9 bases in the middle. In germline, CDR1 is MDHEN, CDR2 SYDVKM. CDR3 coding DNA: TGTGCCAGCAGGGAACCTAAGAACACTGAAGCTTTCTTT. This sequence encodes CASREPKNTEAFF. The full variable domain, in which reference TRBV28 and TRBJ1-1 provide the parts outside the CDR3, is DVKVTQSSRYLVKRTGEKVFLECVQDMDHENMFWYRQDPGLGLRLIYFSYDVKMKEKGDIPEGYSVSREKKERFSLILESASTNQTSMYLCASREPKNTEAFFGQGTRLTVV.

This clonotype was recorded many times. The CDR3 nucleotides are TGTGCCAGCAGCATCGACAGCCCGAACACTGAAGCTTTCTTT. The encoded protein is CASSIDSPNTEAFF. J is TRBJ1-1 and V is TRBV7-2; perhaps TRBD1 as D (5 bases). The germline V and J ends were trimmed by 5 bases and 1 base, with 11 bases remaining between them. The CDR3 consists of 14 residues. Per germline, CDR1 SGHTA and CDR2 FQGNSA.

The sample holds a few counts of this clonotype. The genes are TRBV2 and TRBJ2-7; D may be TRBD1 (6 bases). Germline V gives CDR1 SNHLY, CDR2 FYNNEI. The CDR3 runs 10 residues. V was shortened by 8 bases and J by 7 bases, with 9 bases between the two germline ends. CDR3 sequence: CASQGREQYF. The DNA of the CDR3 is TGTGCCAGCCAGGGGCGGGAGCAGTACTTC.

As concerns this clonotype: This clone may be a read error of a much larger clone one base away. V gene TRBV6-2 or TRBV6-3 combines with J gene TRBJ1-1; unclear D gene. CDR1 MNHEY and CDR2 SVGEGT come from the germline V gene. The CDR3 loop spans 11 amino acids. The ends were cut back, 10 bases at V and 7 bases at J, with 13 bases in the middle. The DNA for the CDR3 is TGTGCCACCCCGGAGGGTATTGAAGCTTTCTTT. Its translation is CATPEGIEAFF.

This clonotype came up many times. Here the CDR3 reads CASSLGRAETQYF. CDR3 in DNA: TGTGCCAGCAGCTTAGGACGGGCCGAGACCCAGTACTTC. V gene TRBV13 combines with J gene TRBJ2-5, with D unclear. V lost 0 bases and J 5 bases, leaving 7 bases between the germline ends. Germline-derived CDR1 and CDR2 are PRHDT and FYEKMQ (reference sequence). The CDR3 consists of 13 residues. The whole variable domain, remainder taken from reference TRBV13 and TRBJ2-5, is AAGVIQSPRHLIKEKRETATLKCYPIPRHDTVYWYQQGPGQDPQFLISFYEKMQSDKGSIPDRFSAQQFSDYHSELNMSSLELGDSALYFCASSLGRAETQYFGPGTRLLVL.

This clonotype occurred many times. This chain joins TRBV6-6 and TRBJ1-5; 7 bases map to TRBD1. The J segment lost 1 base and the V segment lost 5 bases, leaving 5 bases of the junction unmatched. CDR1 is MNHNY and CDR2 is SVGAGI in the germline V gene (reference sequence). The length of the CDR3 is 15 residues. The CDR3 nucleotides read TGTGCCAGCAGTCCCCCAGGGGGGAGCAATCAGCCCCAGCATTTT. Its protein is CASSPPGGSNQPQHF.

This rearrangement joins TRBV20-1 to TRBJ2-1; 10 nucleotides match TRBD2. The CDR3 contains 17 residues. The V segment lost 1 base and the J segment 2 bases; nucleotides outside the gene matches: 8. Germline CDR1 DFQATT, CDR2 SNEGSKA (reference sequence). The CDR3 DNA sequence: TGCAGTGCTAGAGTCTTGGCTAGCGGGGGAACCTACAATGAGCAGTTCTTC. Translated: CSARVLASGGTYNEQFF.

This clonotype was seen only a few times. V gene TRBV10-3 combines with J gene TRBJ2-2; D perhaps matches TRBD2 (6 bases). There are 15 residues in the CDR3. Germline-derived CDR1 and CDR2 are ENHRY and SYGVKD. V lost 8 bases and J 7 bases, leaving 20 bases between the germline ends. The DNA of the CDR3 is TGTGCCATCTCATCCAGGGAGGATAGAGGCGGGGAGCTGTTTTTT. Its protein product is CAISSREDRGGELFF.

This clonotype was seen ten or more times. J is TRBJ1-5 and V is TRBV6-1, with unresolved D. Germline values: CDR1 MNHNS, CDR2 SASEGT. The V end lost 5 bases, the J end lost 2 bases, and 10 bases lay between the germline ends. This CDR3 region has 14 residues. CDR3 in DNA: TGTGCCAGCAGTCCAACATGGGGCAATCAGCCCCAGCATTTT. Amino acid sequence: CASSPTWGNQPQHF.

The sample holds many counts of this clonotype. This chain connects TRBV7-8 to TRBJ2-2; the match to TRBD1 covers 7 bases. The junction had 0 bases not matched to a gene; V was cut back by 3 bases and J by 5 bases. The germline CDR1 and CDR2 sequences are SGHVS and FQNEAQ. This CDR3 has 13 amino acids. CDR3 loop: CASSLTGTGELFF. CDR3 nucleotides: TGTGCCAGCAGCTTGACAGGGACCGGGGAGCTGTTTTTT. The variable domain in full, with the rest retrieved from reference TRBV7-8 and TRBJ2-2, is GAGVSQSPRYKVAKRGQDVALRCDPISGHVSLFWYQQALGQGPEFLTYFQNEAQLDKSGLPSDRFFAERPEGSVSTLKIQRTQQEDSAVYLCASSLTGTGELFFGEGSRLTVL.